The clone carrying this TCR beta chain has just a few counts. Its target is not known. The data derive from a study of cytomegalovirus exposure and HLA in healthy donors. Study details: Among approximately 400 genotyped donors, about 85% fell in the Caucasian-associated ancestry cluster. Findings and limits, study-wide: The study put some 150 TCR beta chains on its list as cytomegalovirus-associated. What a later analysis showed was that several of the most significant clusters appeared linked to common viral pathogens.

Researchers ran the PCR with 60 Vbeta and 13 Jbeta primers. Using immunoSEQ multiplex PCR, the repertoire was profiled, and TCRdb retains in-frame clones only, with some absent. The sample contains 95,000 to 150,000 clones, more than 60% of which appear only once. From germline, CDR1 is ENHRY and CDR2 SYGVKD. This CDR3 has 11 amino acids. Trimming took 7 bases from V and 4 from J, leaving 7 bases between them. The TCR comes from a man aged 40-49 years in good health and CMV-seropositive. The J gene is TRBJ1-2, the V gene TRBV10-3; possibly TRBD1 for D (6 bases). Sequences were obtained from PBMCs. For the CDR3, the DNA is TGTGCCATCATACAGGGCTATGGCTACACCTTC. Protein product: CAIIQGYGYTF.